The entry below describes one TCR beta chain. Its antigen is currently unknown. These data belong to a study of OX40 agonist ivuxolimab in advanced cancers. This CDR3 spans 15 amino acids. CDR1 and CDR2 from the germline V gene are MNHNY and SVGAGI (reference sequence). Deletions cut 4 bases from V and 2 bases from J, with 14 bases between. Study observations and caveats: Which antigen the expanded peripheral T cells recognized is unknown. Both blood CD4+ and CD8+ T cells showed clonal growth by week 6 at 0.1 to 3.0 mg/kg.

Libraries were prepared by immunoSEQ multiplex PCR; TCRdb keeps only in-frame clonotypes and omits some of them. In the table there are approximately 70,000 clones, around 83% of which are singletons. Source: CD4+ or CD8+ T cells sorted from blood, taken in a trial of the OX40 agonist ivuxolimab. The clonotype was recovered from an adult with an advanced solid tumor such as melanoma, head and neck, liver or kidney cancer. This sequence joins TRBV6-6 and TRBJ1-1; D is ambiguous. The CDR3 coding sequence is TGTGCCAGCAGTTCGCGTCGGGGTAGAAACACTGAAGCTTTCTTT. Protein: CASSSRRGRNTEAFF.